This T cell receptor (beta chain) was recovered during a study of CD8 T cells in Susac syndrome. RNA amounts of roughly 0.45 to 1 ug underwent reverse transcription with random hexamers. Amplification of TCR beta CDR3 used immunoSEQ multiplex PCR across 54 Vbeta and 13 Jbeta. TCRdb recomputed calls from the immunoSEQ multiplex PCR reads with MiXCR, one row per CDR3 protein. The repertoire includes fewer than 200,000 distinct CDR3 sequences, roughly 94% of them detected once, and 0.085% to 0.11% sits in the top ten. Sequencing was performed on CD4+ T cells from PBMCs. The sequence derives from a human donor in good health.

CDR3 protein: CASGQSNTGELFF. DNA for the CDR3: TGTGCCTCCGGACAGTCGAACACCGGGGAGCTGTTTTTT. V is TRBV24-1 and J is TRBJ2-2, with D perhaps TRBD1 (6 bases). Germline CDR1 KGHDR, CDR2 SFDVKD. Trimming pared 12 bases from V and 0 bases from J, leaving 10 bases between. The CDR3 is 13 amino acids.